The T cell receptor (beta chain) under discussion was sequenced for a study of T cell changes during pregnancy in multiple sclerosis. Assay: immunoSEQ multiplex PCR; the TCRdb copy retains only in-frame clones and omits some. The sample holds 20,000 to 25,000 clones; roughly 84% are singletons and the top ten take about 8.4%. CDR1 GTSNPN and CDR2 SVGIG come from the germline V gene (reference sequence). The CDR3 runs 13 residues. Trimming shortened V by 7 bases and J by 5 bases, and 14 bases separated the two germline ends. The starting material was CD8+ T cells from peripheral blood mononuclear cells, obtained after pregnancy. This clonotype was sampled from a female donor with multiple sclerosis, enrolled in a pregnancy study. V usage is TRBV30 and J usage is TRBJ1-4; tentative D call: TRBD1 (6 bases). CDR3 coding DNA: TGTGCCTTTTCGACAGGATGGAATGAAAAACTGTTTTTT. The encoded protein is CAFSTGWNEKLFF.